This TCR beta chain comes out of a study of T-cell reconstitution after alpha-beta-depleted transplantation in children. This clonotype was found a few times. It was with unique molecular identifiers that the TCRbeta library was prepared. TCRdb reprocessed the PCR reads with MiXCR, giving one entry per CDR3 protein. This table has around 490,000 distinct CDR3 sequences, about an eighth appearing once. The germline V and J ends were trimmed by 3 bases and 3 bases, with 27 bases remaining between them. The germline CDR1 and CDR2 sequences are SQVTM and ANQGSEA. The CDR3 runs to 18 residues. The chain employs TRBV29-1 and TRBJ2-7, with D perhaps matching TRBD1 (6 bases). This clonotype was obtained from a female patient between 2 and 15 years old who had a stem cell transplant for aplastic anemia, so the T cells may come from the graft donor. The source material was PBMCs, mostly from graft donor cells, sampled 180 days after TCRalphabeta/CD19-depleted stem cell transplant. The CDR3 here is CSVDSPQSQQGKVYEQYF. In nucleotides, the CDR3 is TGCAGCGTTGATTCCCCCCAGAGCCAACAGGGTAAGGTCTACGAGCAGTACTTC.